This TCR beta chain was retrieved from a study of T cell repertoires in cytomegalovirus infection (dated by TCRdb to between 2017 and 2020). In the study overall: The peptide stimulations were aimed at well-studied HLA-B-restricted epitopes as well as recently identified HLA-C-restricted CMV epitopes, whose presentation resists viral immunomodulation. Donor HLA type was relevant to the analysis, as public TCR beta signatures indicated carriage of CMV infection together with the matching HLA type.

The treatment or condition label, as the study defines it: in vitro stimulation with specific CMV peptide epitopes to enrich CMV-specific T cells. Sequencing was carried out with an Illumina HiSeq 1500. Through fastp at Q25 and MiXCR, TCRdb rebuilt clones from the public reads, retaining in-frame beta chains. Rows merge per CDR3 protein into single entries with the most common DNA and genes. The sample includes roughly 500,000 distinct CDR3 sequences, with approximately 46% observed a single time. The biggest ten clones account for around two fifths of the sample. This clonotype was observed a handful of times. Its antigen remains undetermined. Base qualities are not recorded, but no much larger clone differs from it by a single base. On the study overall, not on this receptor specifically: The ex vivo response was dominated by HLA-C-restricted CMV-specific TCR beta clonotypes, and the single most frequent clonotype in two of eight donors was supplied by these HLA-C-restricted clonotypes. In both this cohort and an independent cohort of a few hundred donors, the cumulative frequency of public TCR beta family members distinguished carriers of CMV infection plus the relevant HLA type.

This sample comprised cultured PBMCs, obtained from culture after CMV antigen stimulation. This receptor was obtained from a human donor in good health (CMV status not recorded). Some clones in this sample may be carry-over from other donors' samples.

The base sequence is TGTGCCAGCAGCTTCTTGCGGGAGCAAGAGACCCAGTACTTC. Its protein product is CASSFLREQETQYF. This chain is built from TRBV7-2 and TRBJ2-5, with 7 middle bases fitting TRBD2. Via the germline V gene, CDR1 is SGHTA and CDR2 FQGNSA. The V end gives up 3 bases and the J end 2 bases, leaving 3 bases in the junction not matched to a gene. Including the terminal cysteine and phenylalanine, the CDR3 comprises 14 residues. CDR3 DNA only is kept here, 42 bases in frame from base 1.